This T cell receptor beta chain derives from a study of blood T cell repertoires in COVID-19. About the study: Material from acute and convalescent COVID-19 was sourced from the United States, Italy and Spain. In each case, the material was cDNA or gDNA derived from T cells, B-cell-depleted T cells, or PBMCs.

Original methodology: The assay estimated nucleated cells by amplifying reference gene primers. Clones were read by immunoSEQ multiplex PCR, and TCRdb kept only the in-frame ones, dropping some. The V and J calls and clone size are taken from that table; D and trimming were inferred from the DNA. The sample holds 350,000 to 500,000 clones, 80% to 90% seen once. With V trimmed by 5 bases and J by 6 bases, 4 bases remained unmatched. CDR1 is MNHEY and CDR2 is SMNVEV in the germline V gene (reference sequence). This CDR3 contains 13 residues. The source material was peripheral blood. The chain recombines TRBV27 with TRBJ1-2; the match to TRBD1 covers 9 bases. The receptor comes from a man aged 18 to 29 with COVID-19, enrolled during active disease. The CDR3 coding sequence is TGTGCCAGCAGTCGACAGGGGGGGCATGGCTACACCTTC. Protein: CASSRQGGHGYTF.